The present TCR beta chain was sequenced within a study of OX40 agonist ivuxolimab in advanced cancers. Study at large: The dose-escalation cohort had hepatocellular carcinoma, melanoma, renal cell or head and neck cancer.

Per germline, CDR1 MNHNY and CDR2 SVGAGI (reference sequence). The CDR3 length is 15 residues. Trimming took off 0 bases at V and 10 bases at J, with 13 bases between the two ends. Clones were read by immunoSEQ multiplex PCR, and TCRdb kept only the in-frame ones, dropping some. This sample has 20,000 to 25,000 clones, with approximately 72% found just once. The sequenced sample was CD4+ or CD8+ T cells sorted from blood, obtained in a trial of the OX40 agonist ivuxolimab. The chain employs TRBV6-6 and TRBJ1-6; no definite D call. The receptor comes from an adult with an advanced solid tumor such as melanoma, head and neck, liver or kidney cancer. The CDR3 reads CASSYSPGVQSPLHF. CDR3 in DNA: TGTGCCAGCAGTTACTCCCCCGGGGTTCAGTCACCCCTCCACTTT.